The T cell receptor beta chain under discussion was sequenced for a study of blood T cell repertoires in COVID-19. Profiled with immunoSEQ multiplex PCR; TCRdb holds only in-frame clones, not every one. The table lists 200,000 to 250,000 clones, more than 75% of them singletons. The CDR3 covers 15 residues. Germline V gives CDR1 MNHEY, CDR2 SVGAGI. V was pared by 11 bases and J by 0 bases, with 17 bases between. Material for sequencing was peripheral blood. The rearrangement joins TRBV6-5 to TRBJ1-3; a possible D gene is TRBD1 (6 bases). The clonotype originates from a woman aged 80 or over with COVID-19, enrolled during active disease. As DNA, the CDR3 is TGTGCCGCCAAGAGGCAGGACAGCTCTGGAAACACCATATATTTT. This translates into CAAKRQDSSGNTIYF.